The 16 T cell receptor beta chains given below trace back to one sample, sequenced in a study of T cell repertoires in cytomegalovirus infection. From the reads, TCRdb called clonotypes with MiXCR, one entry per CDR3 protein. The table has roughly 90,000 distinct CDR3 sequences, 20% to 30% seen once; the top ten hold approximately 51%. These TCRs' antigens remain unknown. Specimen: CD8+ T cells from cultured PBMCs, collected from culture after CMV antigen stimulation. These receptors all come from a human donor in good health (CMV status not recorded). Some clones in this sample may be carry-over from other donors' samples.

The sample holds many counts of this clonotype. This chain joins TRBV19 and TRBJ1-5; weak D call: TRBD1 (5 bases). This CDR3 contains 15 residues. Germline V lookup: CDR1 LNHDA, CDR2 SQIVND (reference sequence). Trimming removed 3 bases from V and 4 bases from J, with 13 bases in between. The CDR3 here is CASSIGTASNQPQHF. The CDR3 DNA reads TGTGCCAGTAGTATTGGGACGGCAAGTAATCAGCCCCAGCATTTT. Looking up the rest from reference TRBV19 and TRBJ1-5 gives the full variable domain: DGGITQSPKYLFRKEGQNVTLSCEQNLNHDAMYWYRQDPGQGLRLIYYSQIVNDFQKGDIAEGYSVSREKKESFPLTVTSAQKNPTAFYLCASSIGTASNQPQHFGDGTRLSIL.

This clonotype was picked up a small number of times. The chain carries TRBV6-5 and TRBJ1-1; D remains ambiguous. CDR1 is MNHEY and CDR2 is SVGAGI in the germline V gene. V lost 2 bases and J lost 7, with 14 bases in between. The CDR3 extends over 14 amino acids. CDR3 nucleotides: TGTGCCAGCAGTTACGGGATCGGAACCGGTGAAGCTTTCTTT. Protein sequence: CASSYGIGTGEAFF.

This clonotype showed up just a few times. The chain joins TRBV11-2 to TRBJ2-7; 13 positions agree with TRBD2. The CDR3 spans 16 residues. V dropped 5 bases and J dropped 3; count of bases not matched to a gene: 7. The germline V gene encodes CDR1 SGHAT and CDR2 FQNNGV. Here the CDR3 reads CASSPGTSGTDYEQYF. CDR3 coding DNA: TGTGCCAGCAGCCCGGGGACTAGCGGGACTGACTACGAGCAGTACTTC. The full variable domain, its missing parts supplied by reference TRBV11-2 and TRBJ2-7, is EAGVAQSPRYKIIEKRQSVAFWCNPISGHATLYWYQQILGQGPKLLIQFQNNGVVDDSQLPKDRFSAERLKGVDSTLKIQPAKLEDSAVYLCASSPGTSGTDYEQYFGPGTRLTVT.

This clonotype showed up just a few times. This chain connects TRBV2 to TRBJ2-7, with unresolved D. The germline V and J ends were trimmed by 0 bases and 4 bases, with 10 bases remaining between them. This CDR3 contains 14 residues. Germline V CDR1 and CDR2: SNHLY, FYNNEI. CDR3 bases: TGTGCCAGCAGTGAAGCGCAGTACACATACGAGCAGTACTTC. It codes for CASSEAQYTYEQYF.

This clonotype has more than one count but fewer than ten. This chain joins TRBV7-7 and TRBJ2-3; tentative D call: TRBD2 (6 bases). The germline V gene encodes CDR1 SSHAT and CDR2 FNYEAQ (reference sequence). With 5 bases removed from V and 5 bases from J, the gap between germline ends came to 14 bases. The CDR3 extends over 14 amino acids. CDR3 bases: TGTGCCAGCAGCCTGGAGGGCCCCGTAGATACGCAGTATTTT. Translating it yields CASSLEGPVDTQYF.

This clonotype appeared a few times. J is TRBJ2-3 and V is TRBV4-3; no clear D gene. The germline V gene encodes CDR1 LGHNA and CDR2 YSLEER. This CDR3 spans 14 amino acids. The V end lost 0 bases, the J end lost 1 base, and 5 bases lay between the germline ends. The CDR3 coding sequence is TGCGCCAGCAGCCAAGATGTGGGCACAGATACGCAGTATTTT. Its protein product is CASSQDVGTDTQYF.

V gene TRBV2 combines with J gene TRBJ2-7; D might be TRBD2 (5 bases). The CDR3 sequence is 15 residues long. V gave up 1 base and J gave up 3 bases, with 13 bases separating them. Germline V CDR1 and CDR2: SNHLY, FYNNEI. The CDR3 DNA sequence: TGTGCCAGCAGTGAAGGTCGTGACGGACTCTACGAGCAGTACTTC. Its protein product is CASSEGRDGLYEQYF.

The chain has TRBV4-3 and TRBJ2-6; no clear D gene. Germline CDR1 LGHNA, CDR2 YSLEER. The germline V and J ends were trimmed by 0 bases and 3 bases, with 9 bases remaining between them. This CDR3 region has 16 residues. The CDR3 DNA reads as TGCGCCAGCAGCCAAGACTGGGTTGGTGGGGCCAACGTCCTGACTTTC. Protein product: CASSQDWVGGANVLTF.

This clonotype was observed a handful of times. The rearrangement uses TRBV20-1 and TRBJ2-3; D is perhaps TRBD2 (5 bases). Germline loops: CDR1 DFQATT, CDR2 SNEGSKA (reference sequence). Trimming shortened V by 0 bases and J by 2 bases, and 12 bases separated the two germline ends. The CDR3 covers 15 residues. The DNA for the CDR3 is TGCAGTGCTAGAGAGTTGAGGGCCCACACAGATACGCAGTATTTT. Its translation is CSARELRAHTDTQYF.

This clonotype turned up a few times. The chain joins TRBV10-3 to TRBJ2-1; TRBD2 matches at 8 bases. With 10 bases clipped from V and 8 bases from J, the junction kept 13 bases outside the gene matches. Germline V lookup: CDR1 ENHRY, CDR2 SYGVKD. The CDR3 loop spans 14 amino acids. The CDR3 reads CATEALSGKDEQFF. In DNA form, the CDR3 reads TGTGCCACCGAGGCGCTTAGCGGGAAGGATGAGCAGTTCTTC.

The gene calls are TRBV30 and TRBJ2-1; D unresolved. There are 11 residues in the CDR3. Deletions cut 1 base from V and 7 bases from J, with 5 bases between. Germline CDR1 GTSNPN, CDR2 SVGIG (reference sequence). CDR3 nucleotides: TGTGCCTGGAGTGAGCCTAATGAGCAGTTCTTC. It encodes CAWSEPNEQFF.

This clonotype came up a few times. V and J are TRBV5-4 and TRBJ2-2; a possible D gene is TRBD2 (5 bases). Between the trimmed V and J ends, which lost 2 bases and 1 base, there was a span of 12 bases. The CDR3 has 16 amino acids. Germline CDR1 reads SGHNT; CDR2 reads YYREEE (reference sequence). The CDR3 region is CASSFKRERNTGELFF. DNA of the CDR3: TGTGCCAGCAGCTTTAAAAGGGAGCGGAACACCGGGGAGCTGTTTTTT.

The CDR3 bases are TGTGCCAGCAGCGGCGAACCCCCGGGACTAGAATCCGAGCAGTACTTC. Translated: CASSGEPPGLESEQYF. The chain links TRBV5-6 to TRBJ2-7; 8 bases line up with TRBD2. The CDR3 extends over 16 amino acids. J gave up 6 bases and V 4 bases, and 15 bases lay outside the gene matches. CDR1 and CDR2 from the germline V gene are SGHDT and YYEEEE.

This clonotype was detected only a few times. The chain uses TRBV6-5 and TRBJ1-2; 7 nucleotides line up with TRBD1. Trimming took 6 bases from V and 6 from J; bases not matched to a gene: 10. Looked up from germline, CDR1 is MNHEY and CDR2 is SVGAGI. This CDR3 comprises 14 residues. The CDR3, as DNA: TGTGCCAGCAGCTCCCAAGGGGGCGCCGATGGCTACACCTTC. It yields the protein CASSSQGGADGYTF.

A remark on this clonotype: One junction end does not reproduce the germline sequence, and a read error may be involved. The rearrangement links TRBV5-3 to TRBJ1-3, with D perhaps TRBD1 (6 bases). TRBV5-3 is an ORF, with its function uncertain. CDR3 length: 14 amino acids. The CDR3 here is CASSLDGQGNTIYF. The CDR3 nucleotides read TGTGCCAGCAGCTTGGATGGACAGGGAAACACCATATATTTT.

The J gene is TRBJ2-1, the V gene TRBV5-1; TRBD1 aligns across 8 bases. J lost 2 bases, V lost 2 bases, and 3 bases had no gene match. The CDR3 totals 15 residues. Germline CDR1 is SGHRS and CDR2 is YFSETQ. This CDR3 is CASSLPGQAYNEQFF. The CDR3 DNA sequence: TGCGCCAGCAGCTTACCGGGACAGGCCTACAATGAGCAGTTCTTC.